These 28 T cell receptor beta chains share one sample of origin, sequenced in a study of T-cell memory formation after mild COVID-19. In TCRdb, the 5' RACE reads were re-called with MiXCR into one record per CDR3 protein. The sample lists around 150,000 distinct CDR3 sequences, roughly 15% occurring once. The source material was PBMCs or a T cell subset sorted from them (not recorded which). Source of these receptors: an adult woman who had mild COVID-19 (a few samples of this study predate the infection). Cell type and time point are not known.

This clonotype was detected a few times. The chain joins TRBV19 to TRBJ1-5; D unresolved. Deletions cut 5 bases from V and 0 bases from J, with 11 bases between. CDR3 length equals 15 residues. Germline lookup yields CDR1 LNHDA and CDR2 SQIVND (reference sequence). This CDR3 is CASSRRENSNQPQHF. CDR3 nucleotide sequence: TGTGCCAGTAGTCGGAGGGAAAATAGCAATCAGCCCCAGCATTTT. Variable domain in full (rest from reference TRBV19 and TRBJ1-5): DGGITQSPKYLFRKEGQNVTLSCEQNLNHDAMYWYRQDPGQGLRLIYYSQIVNDFQKGDIAEGYSVSREKKESFPLTVTSAQKNPTAFYLCASSRRENSNQPQHFGDGTRLSIL.

V usage is TRBV20-1 and J usage is TRBJ1-1; perhaps TRBD1 as D (5 bases). The CDR3 has 14 amino acids. V was cut by 4 bases and J by 1 base, with 13 bases left in between. Germline V lookup: CDR1 DFQATT, CDR2 SNEGSKA (reference sequence). CDR3 loop: CSATGRPANTEAFF. The CDR3 bases are TGCAGTGCTACGGGACGGCCCGCGAACACTGAAGCTTTCTTT.

This clonotype was observed a handful of times. The chain carries TRBV19 and TRBJ2-6; D is perhaps TRBD1 (6 bases). Trimming shortened V by 7 bases and J by 2 bases, and 9 bases separated the two germline ends. The CDR3 extends over 14 amino acids. Germline CDR1 and CDR2: LNHDA and SQIVND (reference sequence). This chain's CDR3 is CASISGAGANVLTF. The CDR3 nucleotides are TGTGCCAGTATCTCAGGGGCTGGGGCCAACGTCCTGACTTTC.

This chain connects TRBV5-1 to TRBJ2-3; TRBD1 matches 10 bases. The trim removed 4 bases at V and 6 bases at J, leaving 5 bases unmatched. Germline CDR1 and CDR2: SGHRS and YFSETQ. CDR3 length equals 14 residues. The CDR3 DNA follows: TGCGCCAGCAGCCCCGGGACAGGGGACGATACGCAGTATTTT. This encodes CASSPGTGDDTQYF. The full variable domain, rest sourced from reference TRBV5-1 and TRBJ2-3, is KAGVTQTPRYLIKTRGQQVTLSCSPISGHRSVSWYQQTPGQGLQFLFEYFSETQRNKGNFPGRFSGRQFSNSRSEMNVSTLELGDSALYLCASSPGTGDDTQYFGPGTRLTVL.

The table lists this clonotype with a few counts. This chain connects TRBV5-1 to TRBJ2-3; D is possibly TRBD2 (7 bases). The V and J ends lost 6 bases and 0 bases respectively, with 14 bases between them. The germline V gene encodes CDR1 SGHRS and CDR2 YFSETQ. The CDR3 contains 15 residues. The DNA of the CDR3 is TGCGCCAGCACCCTCGGGGGGCACAGCACAGATACGCAGTATTTT. It is translated as CASTLGGHSTDTQYF.

The chain couples TRBV2 to TRBJ2-6, with D perhaps matching TRBD1 (5 bases). The CDR3 spans 15 residues. V lost 4 bases and J lost 3, with 10 bases in between. The V gene's germline CDR1 is SNHLY and CDR2 FYNNEI. The CDR3 spells CASSGTTVGANVLTF. CDR3 nucleotide sequence: TGTGCCAGCAGTGGGACGACAGTTGGGGCCAACGTCCTGACTTTC.

There are a few counts of this clonotype. The rearrangement uses TRBV29-1 and TRBJ1-2; tentative D call: TRBD1 (6 bases). CDR1 is SQVTM, CDR2 ANQGSEA, per germline. The CDR3 loop spans 15 amino acids. V gave up 1 base and J gave up 5 bases, with 17 bases separating them. The CDR3 DNA follows: TGCAGCGTTGAAGGCAGGGGCCCGGAAGGGTATGGCTACACCTTC. It encodes CSVEGRGPEGYGYTF.

This clonotype has a handful of counts. The J gene is TRBJ1-2, the V gene TRBV5-5, with 7 positions matching TRBD1. CDR1 and CDR2 (germline): SGHKS, YYEKEE (reference sequence). The length of the CDR3 is 16 residues. V dropped 0 bases and J dropped 4; count of bases not matched to a gene: 9. In DNA form, the CDR3 reads TGTGCCAGCAGCTTGGGGGGGACAGCCATAACCTATGGCTACACCTTC. This sequence encodes CASSLGGTAITYGYTF. Full variable domain (remainder filled in from reference TRBV5-5 and TRBJ1-2): DAGVTQSPTHLIKTRGQQVTLRCSPISGHKSVSWYQQVLGQGPQFIFQYYEKEERGRGNFPDRFSARQFPNYSSELNVNALLLGDSALYLCASSLGGTAITYGYTFGSGTRLTVV.

This clonotype was observed a few times. V is TRBV11-2 and J is TRBJ2-5; the match to TRBD1 covers 7 bases. Germline lookup yields CDR1 SGHAT and CDR2 FQNNGV. The CDR3 totals 16 residues. V was clipped by 5 bases and J by 1 base; unmatched bases: 10. CDR3 amino acids: CASSTTGLGTQETQYF. DNA of the CDR3: TGTGCCAGCAGCACGACAGGGCTAGGTACCCAAGAGACCCAGTACTTC.

This clonotype showed up just a few times. The gene calls are TRBV7-9 and TRBJ1-5, with 8 bases fitting TRBD1. The J segment lost 6 bases and the V segment lost 0 bases, leaving 4 bases of the junction unmatched. The CDR3 sequence is 15 residues long. Looked up from germline, CDR1 is SEHNR and CDR2 is FQNEAQ (reference sequence). This chain's CDR3 is CASSLATGAGQPQHF. CDR3 coding DNA: TGTGCCAGCAGCTTAGCGACAGGGGCAGGTCAGCCCCAGCATTTT.

V is TRBV25-1 and J is TRBJ2-1; weak D call: TRBD2 (5 bases). Germline V gene sequence: CDR1 MGHDK, CDR2 SYGVNS. The V and J ends lost 3 bases and 0 bases respectively, with 12 bases between them. The CDR3 covers 16 residues. CDR3 nucleotides: TGTGCCAGCAGTGACAGCCGGGGAAGCTCCTACAATGAGCAGTTCTTC. It specifies CASSDSRGSSYNEQFF. The complete variable domain, with remaining parts taken from reference TRBV25-1 and TRBJ2-1, reads EADIYQTPRYLVIGTGKKITLECSQTMGHDKMYWYQQDPGMELHLIHYSYGVNSTEKGDLSSESTVSRIRTEHFPLTLESARPSHTSQYLCASSDSRGSSYNEQFFGPGTRLTVL.

This clonotype has just a few counts. This rearrangement joins TRBV27 to TRBJ2-6; D unresolved. Germline-derived CDR1 and CDR2 are MNHEY and SMNVEV (reference sequence). CDR3 length: 13 amino acids. V lost 6 bases to trimming and J lost 0 bases, with 3 bases between them. CDR3 region: CASSRSGANVLTF. The CDR3 DNA reads as TGTGCCAGCAGCCGCTCTGGGGCCAACGTCCTGACTTTC.

The chain carries TRBV29-1 and TRBJ1-2; D call uncertain. This CDR3 has 13 residues. V was pared by 3 bases and J by 4 bases, with 12 bases between. Germline lookup yields CDR1 SQVTM and CDR2 ANQGSEA. As DNA, the CDR3 is TGCAGCGTTGAGGACCGCTCCCTCTATGGCTACACCTTC. Its translation is CSVEDRSLYGYTF.

The chain links TRBV20-1 to TRBJ1-1, with D hard to call. Deletions cut 3 bases from V and 6 bases from J, with 8 bases between. The CDR3 is 11 residues long. CDR1 and CDR2 from the germline V gene are DFQATT and SNEGSKA (reference sequence). CDR3 DNA: TGCAGTGCTAGCGAGTCCCCTGAAGCTTTCTTT. It codes for CSASESPEAFF.

This clonotype occurred a few times. The V call is TRBV6-1, the J call TRBJ2-1; perhaps TRBD1 as D (6 bases). Trimming cost V 6 bases and J 2 bases, with 14 bases left between them. The CDR3 is made up of 15 amino acids. Germline assignment: CDR1 MNHNS and CDR2 SASEGT. The CDR3 spells CASSRDTSAYNEQFF. The CDR3 bases are TGTGCCAGCAGCCGGGACACCTCGGCCTACAATGAGCAGTTCTTC.

The chain carries TRBV29-1 and TRBJ2-3, with TRBD1 identical over 9 bases. Germline V lookup: CDR1 SQVTM, CDR2 ANQGSEA. CDR3 length: 14 residues. The V gene end was trimmed by 7 bases and the J gene end by 1 base; junction bases not matched to a gene: 6. The CDR3 DNA reads as TGCAGCGCCGGACAGGGGAGGGGCACAGATACGCAGTATTTT. Its protein product is CSAGQGRGTDTQYF.

There are many counts of this clonotype. The V gene is TRBV12-3 or TRBV12-4, the J gene TRBJ2-3, with 7 bases that match TRBD1. The CDR3 has 14 amino acids. Losses at the gene ends were 6 bases for V and 2 bases for J; bases not matched to a gene: 5. The CDR3 reads CASSRQGFTDTQYF. CDR3 bases: TGTGCCAGCAGCAGACAGGGATTCACAGATACGCAGTATTTT.

This chain links TRBV11-1 with TRBJ2-1, with no clear D. This CDR3 spans 14 amino acids. The germline V and J ends were trimmed by 5 bases and 3 bases, with 11 bases remaining between them. Germline CDR1 is SGHAT and CDR2 is FQDESV (reference sequence). CDR3 protein: CASSPASLYNEQFF. CDR3 bases: TGTGCCAGCAGCCCAGCCTCCCTCTACAATGAGCAGTTCTTC.

This clonotype has a handful of counts. This chain links TRBV6-2 or TRBV6-3 with TRBJ2-3, with 9 bases aligning to TRBD2. The V gene end was trimmed by 5 bases and the J gene end by 4 bases; junction bases not matched to a gene: 4. Germline CDR1 and CDR2: MNHEY and SVGEGT. There are 14 residues in the CDR3. The CDR3 protein is CASSTGLAPDTQYF. The CDR3 DNA reads TGTGCCAGCAGTACGGGACTAGCCCCAGATACGCAGTATTTT.

CDR3: CASRSGGTNTEAFF. The CDR3 DNA follows: TGTGCCAGCAGGAGTGGGGGAACGAACACTGAAGCTTTCTTT. The gene calls are TRBV6-1 and TRBJ1-1; perhaps TRBD1 as D (5 bases). V was clipped by 6 bases and J by 1 base, with 12 bases between them. Germline lookup yields CDR1 MNHNS and CDR2 SASEGT. The CDR3 has 14 residues.

There are a few counts of this clonotype. The chain couples TRBV12-3 or TRBV12-4 to TRBJ2-1; D is perhaps TRBD1 or TRBD2 (5 bases each). There are 14 residues in the CDR3. Trimming took 7 bases from V and 5 from J, leaving 15 bases between them. The CDR3 DNA follows: TGTGCCAGCAAAGACGGGACCCGAGACAATGAGCAGTTCTTC. Amino acids: CASKDGTRDNEQFF.

This chain uses TRBV7-6 with TRBJ2-3, with 14 nucleotides matching TRBD2. This CDR3 is 17 amino acids long. CDR1 is SGHVS, CDR2 FNYEAQ, per germline. The V and J ends lost 5 bases and 4 bases, in that order; junction bases with no gene match: 8. CDR3 region: CASSPRTSGRFADTQYF. The CDR3 region has the DNA TGTGCCAGCAGCCCCAGGACTAGCGGGAGGTTCGCAGATACGCAGTATTTT.

This clonotype has just a few counts. The chain is built from TRBV6-2 or TRBV6-3 and TRBJ2-1; 9 nucleotides line up with TRBD2. Germline assignment: CDR1 MNHEY and CDR2 SVGEGT. Unmatched junction bases numbered 11, after V lost 5 bases and J lost 6 bases. This CDR3 spans 16 amino acids. CDR3 region: CASSLFLAGVSNEQFF. CDR3 DNA: TGTGCCAGCAGTCTCTTTTTAGCGGGAGTCAGCAATGAGCAGTTCTTC.

This CDR3 reads CASSLASTSGGADTQYF. Written as DNA, the CDR3 is TGCGCCAGCAGCTTGGCCTCGACTAGCGGGGGAGCTGATACGCAGTATTTT. This chain links TRBV5-1 with TRBJ2-3; 12 bases match TRBD2. J was trimmed by 6 bases and V by 0 bases; bases with no gene match: 8. The CDR3 covers 17 residues. Germline V gene sequence: CDR1 SGHRS, CDR2 YFSETQ.

The gene calls are TRBV5-1 and TRBJ2-2, with 11 bases aligning to TRBD2. The V segment lost 4 bases and the J segment 5 bases; nucleotides outside the gene matches: 7. The germline CDR1 and CDR2 sequences are SGHRS and YFSETQ. The CDR3 spans 16 residues. DNA of the CDR3: TGCGCCAGCAGCCATCTAGCGGGGGGCCCGACCGGGGAGCTGTTTTTT. Protein sequence: CASSHLAGGPTGELFF.

Here the CDR3 reads CASTPGAWGAYEQYF. DNA for the CDR3: TGTGCCAGCACCCCCGGCGCTTGGGGAGCCTACGAGCAGTACTTC. The V and J genes are TRBV7-9 and TRBJ2-7, with a possible D match to TRBD2 (5 bases). Looked up from germline, CDR1 is SEHNR and CDR2 is FQNEAQ (reference sequence). V shed 7 bases and J shed 2 bases, with 18 bases lying between them. This CDR3 is 15 amino acids long.

This clonotype was detected a few times. J is TRBJ2-1 and V is TRBV7-6; 13 nucleotides line up with TRBD2. V lost 5 bases to trimming and J lost 4 bases; unmatched junction nucleotides: 5. Germline V lookup: CDR1 SGHVS, CDR2 FNYEAQ. This CDR3 is built from 16 residues. The CDR3 here is CASSIGTSGTYNEQFF. The DNA for the CDR3 is TGTGCCAGCAGCATCGGGACTAGCGGGACATACAATGAGCAGTTCTTC.

V gene TRBV12-3 or TRBV12-4 combines with J gene TRBJ1-1; D is undetermined. Trimming removed 4 bases from V and 3 bases from J, with 3 bases in between. The CDR3 has 11 residues. CDR3 in DNA: TGTGCCAGCAGTTCAGACACTGAAGCTTTCTTT. Residues: CASSSDTEAFF.